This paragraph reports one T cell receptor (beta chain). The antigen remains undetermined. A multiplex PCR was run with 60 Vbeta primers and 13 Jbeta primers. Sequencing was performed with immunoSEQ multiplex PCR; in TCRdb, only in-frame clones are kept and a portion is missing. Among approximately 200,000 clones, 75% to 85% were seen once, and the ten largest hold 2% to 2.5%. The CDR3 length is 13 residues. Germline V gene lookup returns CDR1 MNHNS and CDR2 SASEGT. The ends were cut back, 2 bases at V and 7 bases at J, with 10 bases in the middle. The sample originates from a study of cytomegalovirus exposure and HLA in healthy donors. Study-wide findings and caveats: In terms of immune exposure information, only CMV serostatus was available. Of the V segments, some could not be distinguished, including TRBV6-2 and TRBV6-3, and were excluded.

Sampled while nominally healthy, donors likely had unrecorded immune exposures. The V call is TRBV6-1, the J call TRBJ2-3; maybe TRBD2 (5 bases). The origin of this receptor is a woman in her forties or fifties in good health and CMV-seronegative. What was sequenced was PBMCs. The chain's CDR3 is CASSEPAGNTQYF. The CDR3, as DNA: TGTGCCAGCAGTGAACCGGCCGGGAATACGCAGTATTTT.